This T cell receptor beta chain comes out of a study of early T cells in non-severe SARS-CoV-2 infection. Study-level background: Sequenced material consisted of bulk RNA (from unsorted whole blood), and chains were unpaired. Notes on the study in general: Using VDJdb, the matching emphasized anti-spike CD8 responses while missing private and CD4 specificities.

Unique molecular identifiers were attached to individual cDNA molecules. TCRdb independently ran MiXCR on the 5' RACE reads; one entry per CDR3 protein. This table has 35,000 to 45,000 distinct CDR3 sequences, about 6% appearing once. This clonotype was found many times. Antigen unknown. The V and J ends lost 1 base and 7 bases respectively, with 17 bases between them. Germline V gives CDR1 LGHDT, CDR2 YNNKEL (reference sequence). This CDR3 spans 16 amino acids. This TCR was recovered from an adult who was a healthcare worker with PCR-confirmed SARS-CoV-2 infection or an uninfected control (not recorded which). The specimen comprised whole blood, sampled at baseline. J is TRBJ2-1 and V is TRBV3-1; TRBD1 might be the D (6 bases). In nucleotides, the CDR3 is TGTGCCAGCAGCCAAGGGATGGGGGCGCGCAGGAATGAGCAGTTCTTC. Its protein product is CASSQGMGARRNEQFF.